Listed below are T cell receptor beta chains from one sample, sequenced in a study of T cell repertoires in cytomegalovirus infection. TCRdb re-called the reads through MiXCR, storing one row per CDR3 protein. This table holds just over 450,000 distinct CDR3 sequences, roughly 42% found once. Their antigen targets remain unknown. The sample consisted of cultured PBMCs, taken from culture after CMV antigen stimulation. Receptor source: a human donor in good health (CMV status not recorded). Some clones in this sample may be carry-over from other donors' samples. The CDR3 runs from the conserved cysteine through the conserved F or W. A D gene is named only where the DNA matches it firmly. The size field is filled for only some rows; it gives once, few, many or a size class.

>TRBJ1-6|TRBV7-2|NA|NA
TGTGCCAGCAGCTTAGGCCCGTCAGGGTATTCACCCCTCCACTTT
CASSLGPSGYSPLHF
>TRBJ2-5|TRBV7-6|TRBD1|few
TGTGCCAGCATCCCGACAGGGGGGGAGACCCAGTACTTC
CASIPTGGETQYF
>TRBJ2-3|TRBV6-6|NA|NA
TGTGCCAGCAGTTACCTCAACAGAGGCACAGATACGCAGTATTTT
CASSYLNRGTDTQYF
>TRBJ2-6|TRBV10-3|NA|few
TGTGCCATCGTACTCTCCTCTGGGGCCAACGTCCTGACTTTC
CAIVLSSGANVLTF
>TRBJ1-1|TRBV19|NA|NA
TGTGCCAGTAGTATCGGGCCCGGCCCGTCCACTGAAGCTTTCTTT
CASSIGPGPSTEAFF
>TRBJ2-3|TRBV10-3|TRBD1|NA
TGTGCCACAAGGAGACAGGGCAGCACAGATACGCAGTATTTT
CATRRQGSTDTQYF
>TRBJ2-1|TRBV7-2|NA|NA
TGTGCCAGCAGCTTAGAGACGCAAAATGAGCAGTTCTTC
CASSLETQNEQFF
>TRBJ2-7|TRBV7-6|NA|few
TGTGCCAGCAGTTCCCTCTCGAGGGAGCAGTACTTC
CASSSLSREQYF
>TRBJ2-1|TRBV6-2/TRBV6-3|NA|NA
TGTGCCAGTATTTACAGGGTAGGGACCAACAATGAGCAGTTCTTC
CASIYRVGTNNEQFF
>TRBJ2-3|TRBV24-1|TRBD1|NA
TGTGCCACCAGTGATACCTCACAGGGGACAGATACGCAGTATTTT
CATSDTSQGTDTQYF
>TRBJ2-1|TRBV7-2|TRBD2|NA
TGTGCCAGCAGCTTAGTAATTGGGCTAGCGGGAGGGAAATACAATGAGCAGTTCTTC
CASSLVIGLAGGKYNEQFF
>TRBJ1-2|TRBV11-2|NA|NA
TGTGCCAGCAGCTCCAGGGGTTTCGAGTATGGCTACACCTTC
CASSSRGFEYGYTF
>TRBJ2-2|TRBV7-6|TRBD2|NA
TGTGCCAGCAGCTTAATAGCGGGAGGTGTCACCGGGGAGCTGTTTTTT
CASSLIAGGVTGELFF
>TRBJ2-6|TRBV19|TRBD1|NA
TGTGCCAGTAGTACCCCAAGGACAGGGGGCAGTGGGGCCAACGTCCTGACTTTC
CASSTPRTGGSGANVLTF
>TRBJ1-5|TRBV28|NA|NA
TGTGCCAGCAGTGCGCGCGGAGATGGTCCCCAGCATTTT
CASSARGDGPQHF
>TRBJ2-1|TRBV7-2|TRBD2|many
TGTGCCAGCAGCACGCTAGCGGGAGTTGAGCAGTTCTTC
CASSTLAGVEQFF
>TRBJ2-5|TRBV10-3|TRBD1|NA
TGTGCCATCAGTGACCAGGGACAGGGGGCGCCGGAGACCCAGTGCTTC
CAISDQGQGAPETQCF
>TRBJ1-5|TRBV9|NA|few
TGTGCCAGCAGCGTAGGTCAGGGCAGTCAGCCCCAGCATTTT
CASSVGQGSQPQHF
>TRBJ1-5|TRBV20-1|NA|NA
TGCAGTGCTCCGACGAGGGGCGACAATCAGCCCCAGCATTTT
CSAPTRGDNQPQHF
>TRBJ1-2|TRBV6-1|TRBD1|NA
TGTGCCAGCACATTGGACAGGGTTTGGGGCTACACCTTC
CASTLDRVWGYTF
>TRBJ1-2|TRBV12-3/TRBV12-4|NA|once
TGTGCCAGCAGTCCGACCCCCCCAGGAGGCACCCTATTCGGCTATGGCTACACCTTC
CASSPTPPGGTLFGYGYTF
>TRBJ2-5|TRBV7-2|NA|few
TGTGCCAGCAGCTTAGGGGCCAGCGGAGGGAGGCGAGAGACCCAGTACTTC
CASSLGASGGRRETQYF
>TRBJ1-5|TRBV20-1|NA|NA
TGCAGTGCTAGTTGGGGTTCTTATAGCAATCAGCCCCAGCATTTT
CSASWGSYSNQPQHF
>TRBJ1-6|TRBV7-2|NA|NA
TGTGCCAGCAGCTTAGAAGGGGGTACGAATAATTCACCCCTCCACTTT
CASSLEGGTNNSPLHF
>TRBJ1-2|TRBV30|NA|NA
TGTGCCTGGAGGTCTCTGTCCTATGGCTACACCTTC
CAWRSLSYGYTF
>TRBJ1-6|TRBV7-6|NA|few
TGTGCCAGCAGCGCACGTTTCAATTCACCCCTCCACTTT
CASSARFNSPLHF
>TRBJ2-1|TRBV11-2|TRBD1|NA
TGTGCCAGCAAATACAAACCCGGAACAGGGGGCATCTACAATGAGCAGTTCTTC
CASKYKPGTGGIYNEQFF
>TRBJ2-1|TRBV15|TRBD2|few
TGTGCCACCAGCAGAGATGATCGGCTAGCGGGACCCTACAATGAGCAGTTCTTC
CATSRDDRLAGPYNEQFF
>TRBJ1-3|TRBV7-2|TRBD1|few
TGTGCCAGCAGCTCGAGAGGACAGGGACCAAACACCATATATTTT
CASSSRGQGPNTIYF
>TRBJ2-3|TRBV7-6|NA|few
TGTGCCAGCAGCCATGACAGGTCTATCGCAGATACGCAGTATTTT
CASSHDRSIADTQYF
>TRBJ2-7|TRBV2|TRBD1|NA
TGTGCCAGCCATGACAGGGGCTCCTACGAGCAGTACTTC
CASHDRGSYEQYF
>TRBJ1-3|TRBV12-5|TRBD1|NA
TGTGCTAGTGGTTTGGTAGGGGGACAGGGAATCTCTGGAAACACCATATATTTT
CASGLVGGQGISGNTIYF
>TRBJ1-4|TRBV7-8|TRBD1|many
TGTGCCAGCAGCGCCTGGACAGGGTACGGGAGACTGTTTTTT
CASSAWTGYGRLFF
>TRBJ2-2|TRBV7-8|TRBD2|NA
TGTGCCAGCAGCTTATTAGCGGGAGTGGAGCTGTTTTTT
CASSLLAGVELFF
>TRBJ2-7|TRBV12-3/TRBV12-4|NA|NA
TGTGCCAGCAGTTCCTTTGTCCGTCCCGAGCAGTACTTC
CASSSFVRPEQYF